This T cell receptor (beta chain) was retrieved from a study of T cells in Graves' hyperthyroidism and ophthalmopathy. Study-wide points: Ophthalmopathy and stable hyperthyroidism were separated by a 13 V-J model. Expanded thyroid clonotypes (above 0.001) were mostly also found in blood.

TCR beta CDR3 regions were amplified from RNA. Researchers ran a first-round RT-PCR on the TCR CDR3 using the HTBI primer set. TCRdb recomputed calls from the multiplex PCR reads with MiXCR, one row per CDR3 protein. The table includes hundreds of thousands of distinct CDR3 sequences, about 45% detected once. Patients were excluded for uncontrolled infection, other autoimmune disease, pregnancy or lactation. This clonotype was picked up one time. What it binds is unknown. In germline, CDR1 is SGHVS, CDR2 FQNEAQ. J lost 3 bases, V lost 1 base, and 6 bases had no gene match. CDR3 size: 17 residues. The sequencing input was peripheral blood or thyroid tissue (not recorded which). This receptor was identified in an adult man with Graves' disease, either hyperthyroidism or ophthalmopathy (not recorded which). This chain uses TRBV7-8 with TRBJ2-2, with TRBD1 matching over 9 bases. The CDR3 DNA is TGTGCCAGCAGCTTAGAGGTCACAGGGGGCTACACCGGGGAGCTGTTTTTT. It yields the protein CASSLEVTGGYTGELFF.